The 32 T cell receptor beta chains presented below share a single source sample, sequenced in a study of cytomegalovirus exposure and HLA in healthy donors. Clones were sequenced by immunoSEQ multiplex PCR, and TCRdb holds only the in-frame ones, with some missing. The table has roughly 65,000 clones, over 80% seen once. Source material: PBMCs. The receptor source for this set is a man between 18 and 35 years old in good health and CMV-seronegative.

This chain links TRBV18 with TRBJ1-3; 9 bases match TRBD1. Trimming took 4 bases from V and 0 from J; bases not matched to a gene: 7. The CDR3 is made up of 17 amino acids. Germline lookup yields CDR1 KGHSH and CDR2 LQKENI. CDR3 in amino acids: CASSLDRGLLSGNTIYF. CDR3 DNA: TGTGCCAGCTCACTGGACAGGGGCCTTCTCTCTGGAAACACCATATATTTT.

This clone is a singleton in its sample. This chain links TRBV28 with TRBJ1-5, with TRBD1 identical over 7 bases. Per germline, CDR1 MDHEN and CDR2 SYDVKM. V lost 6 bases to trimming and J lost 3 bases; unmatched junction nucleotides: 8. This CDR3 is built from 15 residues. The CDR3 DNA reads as TGTGCCAGCAGATATAGAACAGGGGACAATCAGCCCCAGCATTTT. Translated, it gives CASRYRTGDNQPQHF.

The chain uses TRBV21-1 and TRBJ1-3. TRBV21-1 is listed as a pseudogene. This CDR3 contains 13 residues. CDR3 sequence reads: CDERSSSGNTIYF. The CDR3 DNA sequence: TGTGATGAAAGGAGTAGCTCTGGAAACACCATATATTTT.

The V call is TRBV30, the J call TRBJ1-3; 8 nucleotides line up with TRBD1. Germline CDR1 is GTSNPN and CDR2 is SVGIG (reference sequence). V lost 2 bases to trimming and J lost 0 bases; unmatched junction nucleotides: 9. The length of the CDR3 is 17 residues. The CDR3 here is CAWSRTGTGHSGNTIYF. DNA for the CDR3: TGTGCCTGGAGTCGCACTGGGACAGGCCACTCTGGAAACACCATATATTTT.

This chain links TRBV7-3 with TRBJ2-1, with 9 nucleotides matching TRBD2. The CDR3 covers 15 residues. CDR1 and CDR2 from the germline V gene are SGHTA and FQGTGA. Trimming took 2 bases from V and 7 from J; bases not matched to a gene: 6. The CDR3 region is CASSLYSGSWNEQFF. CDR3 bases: TGTGCCAGCAGCTTATATAGCGGGAGTTGGAATGAGCAGTTCTTC.

DNA of the CDR3: TGTGCCAGCAGCTCCGACAGTTTCGGGGAGCTGTTTTTT. This sequence encodes CASSSDSFGELFF. The rearrangement uses TRBV7-3 and TRBJ2-2; D is perhaps TRBD1 (5 bases). Germline V gene sequence: CDR1 SGHTA, CDR2 FQGTGA. Trimming pared 4 bases from V and 7 bases from J, leaving 10 bases between. The CDR3 has 13 residues.

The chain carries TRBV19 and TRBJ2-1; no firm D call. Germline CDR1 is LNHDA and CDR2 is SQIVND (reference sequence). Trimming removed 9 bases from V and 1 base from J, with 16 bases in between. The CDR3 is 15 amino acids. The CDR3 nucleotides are TGTGCCAGCTACCGATTCTTGAGGTCCTACAATGAGCAGTTCTTC. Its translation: CASYRFLRSYNEQFF.

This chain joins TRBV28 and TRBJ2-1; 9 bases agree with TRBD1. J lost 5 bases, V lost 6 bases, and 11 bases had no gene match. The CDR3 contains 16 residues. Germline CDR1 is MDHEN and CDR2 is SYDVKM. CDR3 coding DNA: TGTGCCAGCAGCCCCGGAGGGACAGGGTACGACAATGAGCAGTTCTTC. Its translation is CASSPGGTGYDNEQFF.

This chain's CDR3 is CASSLVGGNEQYF. The CDR3, as DNA: TGTGCCAGCAGCTTAGTCGGCGGGAACGAGCAGTACTTC. V is TRBV7-9 and J is TRBJ2-7, with D possibly TRBD2 on 6 matching bases. Germline-derived CDR1 and CDR2 are SEHNR and FQNEAQ (reference sequence). Trimming pared 1 base from V and 5 bases from J, leaving 9 bases between. This CDR3 is 13 amino acids long.

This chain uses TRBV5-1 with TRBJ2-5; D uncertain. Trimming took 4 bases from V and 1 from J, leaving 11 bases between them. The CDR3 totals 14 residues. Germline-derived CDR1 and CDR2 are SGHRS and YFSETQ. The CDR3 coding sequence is TGCGCCAGCAGCGTCACCGGGTCCCAAGAGACCCAGTACTTC. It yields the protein CASSVTGSQETQYF.

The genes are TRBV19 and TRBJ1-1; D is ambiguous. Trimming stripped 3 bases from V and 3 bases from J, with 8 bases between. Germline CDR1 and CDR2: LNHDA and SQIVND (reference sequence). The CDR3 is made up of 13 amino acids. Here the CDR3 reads CASSIYTDTEAFF. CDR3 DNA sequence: TGTGCCAGTAGTATTTACACAGACACTGAAGCTTTCTTT.

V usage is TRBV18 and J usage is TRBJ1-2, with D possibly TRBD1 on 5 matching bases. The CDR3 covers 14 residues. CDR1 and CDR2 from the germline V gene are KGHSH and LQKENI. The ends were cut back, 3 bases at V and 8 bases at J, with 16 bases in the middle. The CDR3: CASSPWDSEGGYTF. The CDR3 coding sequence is TGTGCCAGCTCACCGTGGGACTCCGAAGGAGGCTACACCTTC.

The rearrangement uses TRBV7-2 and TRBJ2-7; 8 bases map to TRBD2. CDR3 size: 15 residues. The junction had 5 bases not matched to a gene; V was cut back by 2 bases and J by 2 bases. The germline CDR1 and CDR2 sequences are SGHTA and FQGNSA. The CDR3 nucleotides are TGTGCCAGCAGCTTACGAAGCGGGAGTACCTACGAGCAGTACTTC. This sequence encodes CASSLRSGSTYEQYF.

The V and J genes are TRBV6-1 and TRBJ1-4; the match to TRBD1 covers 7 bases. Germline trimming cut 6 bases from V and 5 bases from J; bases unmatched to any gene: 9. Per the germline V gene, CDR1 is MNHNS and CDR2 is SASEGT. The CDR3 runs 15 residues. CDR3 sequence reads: CASRLRGRLNEKLFF. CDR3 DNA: TGTGCCAGCAGGTTGAGGGGGCGGCTGAATGAAAAACTGTTTTTT.

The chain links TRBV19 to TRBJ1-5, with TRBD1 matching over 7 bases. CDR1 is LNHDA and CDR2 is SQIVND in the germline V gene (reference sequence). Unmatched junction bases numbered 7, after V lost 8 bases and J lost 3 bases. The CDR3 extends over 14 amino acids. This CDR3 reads CASRDTGDNQPQHF. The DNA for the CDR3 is TGTGCCAGTCGAGATACAGGGGACAATCAGCCCCAGCATTTT.

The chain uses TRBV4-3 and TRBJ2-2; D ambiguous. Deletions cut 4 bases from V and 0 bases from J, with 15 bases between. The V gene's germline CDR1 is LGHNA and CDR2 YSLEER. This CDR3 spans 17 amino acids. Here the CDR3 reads CASSRVKVRANTGELFF. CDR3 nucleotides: TGCGCCAGCAGCCGGGTAAAGGTACGGGCGAACACCGGGGAGCTGTTTTTT.

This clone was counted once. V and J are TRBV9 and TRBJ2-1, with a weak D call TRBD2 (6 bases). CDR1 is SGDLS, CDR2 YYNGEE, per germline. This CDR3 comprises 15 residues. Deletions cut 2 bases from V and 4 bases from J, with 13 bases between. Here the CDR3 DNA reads TGTGCCAGCAGCGTTCGGGACTCCCCTTACAATGAGCAGTTCTTC. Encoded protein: CASSVRDSPYNEQFF.

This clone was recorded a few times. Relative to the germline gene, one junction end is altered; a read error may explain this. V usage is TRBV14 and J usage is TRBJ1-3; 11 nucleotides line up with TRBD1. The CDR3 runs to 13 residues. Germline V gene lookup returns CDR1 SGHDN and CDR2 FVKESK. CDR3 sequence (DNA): TGTGCCAGCAGCCCCGGGACAGGGGGAACGTTGAGGTTT. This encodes CASSPGTGGTLRF.

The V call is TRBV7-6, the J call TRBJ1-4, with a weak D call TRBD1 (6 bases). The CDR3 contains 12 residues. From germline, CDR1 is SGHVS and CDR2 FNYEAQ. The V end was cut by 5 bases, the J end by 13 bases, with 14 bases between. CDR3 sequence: CASSPNRDTLFF. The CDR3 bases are TGTGCCAGCAGCCCAAACCGGGACACACTGTTTTTT.

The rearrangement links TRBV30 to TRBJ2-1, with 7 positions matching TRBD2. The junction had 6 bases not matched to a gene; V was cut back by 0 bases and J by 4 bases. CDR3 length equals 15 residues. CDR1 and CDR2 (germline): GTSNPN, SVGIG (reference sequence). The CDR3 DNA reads TGTGCCTGGAGTGTTGAGACTAGCCTATACAATGAGCAGTTCTTC. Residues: CAWSVETSLYNEQFF.

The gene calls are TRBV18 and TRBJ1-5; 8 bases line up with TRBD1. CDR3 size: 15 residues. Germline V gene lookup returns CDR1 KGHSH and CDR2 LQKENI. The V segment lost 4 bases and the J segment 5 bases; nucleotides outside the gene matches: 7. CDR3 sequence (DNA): TGTGCCAGCTCACGAGACAGGGGACGTGATCAGCCCCAGCATTTT. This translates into CASSRDRGRDQPQHF.

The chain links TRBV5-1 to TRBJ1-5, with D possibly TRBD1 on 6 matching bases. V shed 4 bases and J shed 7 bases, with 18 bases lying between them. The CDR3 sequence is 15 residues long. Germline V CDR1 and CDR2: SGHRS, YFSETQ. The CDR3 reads CASSQEAGDEQPQHF. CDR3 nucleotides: TGCGCCAGCAGCCAGGAGGCAGGGGACGAGCAGCCCCAGCATTTT.

CDR3 nucleotide sequence: TGTGCCAGCAGCTTGCGGTCCGGGACAGGGTACAATGAGCAGTTCTTC. Protein: CASSLRSGTGYNEQFF. This chain links TRBV5-8 with TRBJ2-1, with 9 bases fitting TRBD1. Germline V CDR1 and CDR2: SGHTS, YDEGEE. The CDR3 consists of 16 residues. J lost 4 bases, V lost 1 base, and 6 bases had no gene match.

Here the CDR3 DNA reads TGTGCCAGCAGCTCGAGACAGGGCCTCATCTCCTACGAGCAGTACTTC. Its translation: CASSSRQGLISYEQYF. The V and J genes are TRBV7-8 and TRBJ2-7; 7 positions match TRBD1. The germline V gene encodes CDR1 SGHVS and CDR2 FQNEAQ. V shed 4 bases, J shed 0 bases, and the junction held 9 bases outside the gene matches. The CDR3 loop spans 16 amino acids.

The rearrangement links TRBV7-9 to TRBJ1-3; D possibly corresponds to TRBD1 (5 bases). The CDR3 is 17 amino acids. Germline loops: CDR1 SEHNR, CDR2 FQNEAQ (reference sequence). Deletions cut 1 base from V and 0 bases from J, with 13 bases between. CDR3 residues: CASSLGIGGFSGNTIYF. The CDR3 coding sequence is TGTGCCAGCAGCTTAGGAATCGGGGGATTCTCTGGAAACACCATATATTTT.

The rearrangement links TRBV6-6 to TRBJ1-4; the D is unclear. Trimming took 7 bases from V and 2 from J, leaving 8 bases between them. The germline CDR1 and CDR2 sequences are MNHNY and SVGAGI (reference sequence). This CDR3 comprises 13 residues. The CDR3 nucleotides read TGTGCCAGCATTACAGCTACTAATGAAAAACTGTTTTTT. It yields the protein CASITATNEKLFF.

The CDR3 reads CASSPGTGSNYEQYF. The CDR3 coding sequence is TGCGCCAGCAGCCCCGGGACAGGGTCTAACTACGAGCAGTACTTC. V gene TRBV4-3 combines with J gene TRBJ2-7; 9 nucleotides line up with TRBD1. The CDR3 covers 15 residues. V lost 4 bases to trimming and J lost 3 bases; unmatched junction nucleotides: 7. Germline V gene lookup returns CDR1 LGHNA and CDR2 YSLEER.

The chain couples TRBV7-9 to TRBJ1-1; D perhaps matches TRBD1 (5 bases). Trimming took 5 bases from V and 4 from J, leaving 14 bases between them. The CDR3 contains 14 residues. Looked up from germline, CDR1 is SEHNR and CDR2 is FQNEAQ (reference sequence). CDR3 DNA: TGTGCCAGCAGCGGAGCAGGGCTGTCCACTGAAGCTTTCTTT. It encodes CASSGAGLSTEAFF.

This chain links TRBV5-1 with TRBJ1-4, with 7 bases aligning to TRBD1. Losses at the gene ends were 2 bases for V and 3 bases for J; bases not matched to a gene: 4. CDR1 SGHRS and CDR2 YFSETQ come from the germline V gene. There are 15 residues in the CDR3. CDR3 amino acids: CASSLRQGPNEKLFF. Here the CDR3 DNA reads TGCGCCAGCAGCTTACGACAGGGTCCTAATGAAAAACTGTTTTTT.

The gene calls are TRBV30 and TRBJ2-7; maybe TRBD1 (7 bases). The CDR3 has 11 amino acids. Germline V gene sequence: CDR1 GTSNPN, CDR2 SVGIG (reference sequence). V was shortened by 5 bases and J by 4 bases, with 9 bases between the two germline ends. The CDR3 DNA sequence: TGTGCCTGGTCAGGGGGGTACGAGCAGTACTTC. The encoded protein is CAWSGGYEQYF. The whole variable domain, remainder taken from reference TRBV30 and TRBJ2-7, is SQTIHQWPATLVQPVGSPLSLECTVEGTSNPNLYWYRQAAGRGLQLLFYSVGIGQISSEVPQNLSASRPQDRQFILSSKKLLLSDSGFYLCAWSGGYEQYFGPGTRLTVT.

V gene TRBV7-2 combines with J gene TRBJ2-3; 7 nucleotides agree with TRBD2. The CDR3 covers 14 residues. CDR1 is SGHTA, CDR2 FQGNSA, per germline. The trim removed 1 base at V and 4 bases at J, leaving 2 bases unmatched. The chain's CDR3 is CASSLGGSSDTQYF. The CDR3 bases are TGTGCCAGCAGCTTAGGCGGGAGTTCAGATACGCAGTATTTT.

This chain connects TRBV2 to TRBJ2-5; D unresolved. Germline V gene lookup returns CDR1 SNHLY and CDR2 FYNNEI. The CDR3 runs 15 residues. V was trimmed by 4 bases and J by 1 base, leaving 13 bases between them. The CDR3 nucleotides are TGTGCCAGCAGTGGGGTCGGAAGCGTCCAAGAGACCCAGTACTTC. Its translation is CASSGVGSVQETQYF.